Shown below are 26 T cell receptor beta chains from a single sample sequenced in a study of cytomegalovirus exposure and HLA in healthy donors. PCR primers comprised 60 Vbeta and 13 Jbeta primers. Produced via immunoSEQ multiplex PCR; TCRdb's table is partial and in-frame only. This table lists around 78,000 clones. The sequencing input was PBMCs. These receptors were obtained from a man younger than 35 in good health and CMV-seropositive.

The V call is TRBV29-1, the J call TRBJ2-2; no definite D call. The CDR3 runs to 13 residues. The V gene's germline CDR1 is SQVTM and CDR2 ANQGSEA. Trimming shortened V by 5 bases and J by 2 bases, and 9 bases separated the two germline ends. The chain's CDR3 is CSVKVSNTGELFF. For the CDR3, the DNA is TGCAGCGTTAAAGTTTCAAACACCGGGGAGCTGTTTTTT.

This chain's CDR3 is CASSPTKVYGYTF. The CDR3 DNA reads as TGTGCCAGCTCCCCCACTAAGGTGTATGGCTACACCTTC. The gene calls are TRBV6-5 and TRBJ1-2; D call uncertain. The CDR3 contains 13 residues. With 8 bases removed from V and 5 bases from J, the gap between germline ends came to 15 bases. Germline V lookup: CDR1 MNHEY, CDR2 SVGAGI.

This sequence joins TRBV19 and TRBJ2-1; 7 bases agree with TRBD1. This CDR3 region has 16 residues. Germline loops: CDR1 LNHDA, CDR2 SQIVND (reference sequence). V dropped 3 bases and J dropped 1; count of bases not matched to a gene: 6. The CDR3 loop is CASSMTGSKSYNEQFF. The CDR3, as DNA: TGTGCCAGTAGTATGACAGGGTCCAAGTCCTACAATGAGCAGTTCTTC.

The chain recombines TRBV5-5 with TRBJ1-5, with D perhaps matching TRBD1 (5 bases). CDR1 SGHKS and CDR2 YYEKEE come from the germline V gene (reference sequence). The CDR3 length is 14 residues. V gave up 2 bases and J gave up 6 bases, with 12 bases separating them. CDR3 sequence reads: CASSFGRVIQPQHF. The CDR3 DNA is TGTGCCAGCAGCTTCGGCAGGGTAATTCAGCCCCAGCATTTT.

The chain has TRBV2 and TRBJ1-3; D unresolved. V was clipped by 8 bases and J by 0 bases, with 11 bases between them. In germline, CDR1 is SNHLY, CDR2 FYNNEI. The CDR3 sequence is 14 residues long. The chain's CDR3 is CASFPGFSGNTIYF. CDR3 DNA: TGTGCCAGCTTCCCGGGGTTCTCTGGAAACACCATATATTTT. Full variable domain (remainder filled in from reference TRBV2 and TRBJ1-3): EPEVTQTPSHQVTQMGQEVILRCVPISNHLYFYWYRQILGQKVEFLVSFYNNEISEKSEIFDDQFSVERPDGSNFTLKIRSTKLEDSAMYFCASFPGFSGNTIYFGEGSWLTVV.

The chain uses TRBV4-1 and TRBJ2-2, with D uncertain. V dropped 0 bases and J dropped 7 bases, with 9 bases sitting between them. The CDR3 totals 14 residues. The germline gives CDR1 MGHRA, CDR2 YSYEKL. The DNA for the CDR3 is TGCGCCAGCAGCCAAGAGTTAGATGGCGGGGAGCTGTTTTTT. The encoded protein is CASSQELDGGELFF.

The chain recombines TRBV25-1 with TRBJ1-1, with TRBD1 matching over 9 bases. Germline V CDR1 and CDR2: MGHDK, SYGVNS. The V segment lost 5 bases and the J segment 1 base; nucleotides outside the gene matches: 5. The length of the CDR3 is 15 residues. CDR3 DNA sequence: TGTGCCAGCAGTAGGACAGGGGTTTGGAACACTGAAGCTTTCTTT. Its protein is CASSRTGVWNTEAFF.

This chain connects TRBV29-1 to TRBJ2-7; 8 bases are a match to TRBD1. CDR1 and CDR2 from the germline V gene are SQVTM and ANQGSEA. The V gene end was trimmed by 0 bases and the J gene end by 9 bases; junction bases not matched to a gene: 4. The CDR3 has 12 residues. The CDR3 here is CSVEDGGTGQYF. In nucleotides, the CDR3 is TGCAGCGTTGAAGATGGCGGGACAGGGCAGTACTTC.

The chain couples TRBV6-1 to TRBJ2-3, with 7 bases that match TRBD2. The CDR3 is made up of 15 amino acids. The V gene's germline CDR1 is MNHNS and CDR2 SASEGT. V shed 3 bases and J 2 bases; nucleotides not matched to a gene: 5. The CDR3 region has the DNA TGTGCCAGCAGTGAGGGGGGGGGTGCCACAGATACGCAGTATTTT. Its translation is CASSEGGGATDTQYF.

The chain combines TRBV4-2 with TRBJ1-2; D possibly corresponds to TRBD1 (5 bases). V was shortened by 0 bases and J by 8 bases, with 13 bases between the two germline ends. This CDR3 spans 14 amino acids. Looked up from germline, CDR1 is LGHNA and CDR2 is YNFKEQ. CDR3 nucleotides: TGTGCCAGCAGCCAAGAGAGAGGAGGGGTAGGCTACACCTTC. This encodes CASSQERGGVGYTF.

Notes on this clone: The junction does not match germline at one end; this may be a read error. V gene TRBV6-1 combines with J gene TRBJ2-7; the match to TRBD2 covers 7 bases. This CDR3 comprises 15 residues. The V gene's germline CDR1 is MNHNS and CDR2 SASEGT. The CDR3 protein is CASSELAVGSYGQYF. Here the CDR3 DNA reads TGTGCCAGCAGTGAACTAGCGGTGGGCTCCTACGGGCAGTACTTC.

The chain uses TRBV18 and TRBJ1-1; 8 nucleotides agree with TRBD1. Germline V gene data show CDR1 as KGHSH and CDR2 as LQKENI. The CDR3 covers 17 residues. V gave up 3 bases and J gave up 1 base; unmatched junction bases: 10. CDR3 protein: CASSPQGASWGNTEAFF. In nucleotides, the CDR3 is TGTGCCAGCTCACCGCAGGGGGCTTCTTGGGGGAACACTGAAGCTTTCTTT.

V is TRBV5-1 and J is TRBJ2-1; a weak D match, TRBD2 (5 bases). This CDR3 is 15 amino acids long. Per germline, CDR1 SGHRS and CDR2 YFSETQ. The germline V and J ends were trimmed by 0 bases and 3 bases, with 10 bases remaining between them. The chain's CDR3 is CASSLGWELYNEQFF. The CDR3 DNA follows: TGCGCCAGCAGCTTGGGGTGGGAGCTCTACAATGAGCAGTTCTTC.

The CDR3 loop is CASSVGGGYNNEQFF. In nucleotides, the CDR3 is TGTGCCAGCAGCGTAGGAGGGGGCTATAACAATGAGCAGTTCTTC. The V gene is TRBV9, the J gene TRBJ2-1, with 7 bases identical to TRBD1. Germline CDR1 and CDR2: SGDLS and YYNGEE. The CDR3 loop spans 15 amino acids. V was clipped by 0 bases and J by 5 bases; unmatched bases: 5.

The chain is built from TRBV19 and TRBJ1-2, with D possibly matching TRBD1 (5 bases). The CDR3 runs 14 residues. The germline gives CDR1 LNHDA, CDR2 SQIVND (reference sequence). The V and J ends lost 6 bases and 8 bases respectively, with 19 bases between them. CDR3 DNA: TGTGCCAGTAGACCCTTCGGGAGGGGAGGCGGCTACACCTTC. Translated: CASRPFGRGGGYTF.

The chain combines TRBV2 with TRBJ1-2, with 8 bases identical to TRBD1. J gave up 5 bases and V 6 bases, and 5 bases lay outside the gene matches. The CDR3 has 13 amino acids. Per germline, CDR1 SNHLY and CDR2 FYNNEI. The CDR3 loop reads CASSIQGGYGYTF. CDR3 nucleotides: TGTGCCAGCAGCATACAGGGGGGGTATGGCTACACCTTC.

This sequence joins TRBV19 and TRBJ2-3; 7 nucleotides align to TRBD2. V dropped 6 bases and J dropped 6; count of bases not matched to a gene: 9. From germline, CDR1 is LNHDA and CDR2 SQIVND (reference sequence). The CDR3 has 14 amino acids. For the CDR3, the DNA is TGTGCCAGTAGGGAGGGAGGGCCGGTGGATACGCAGTATTTT. Its protein is CASREGGPVDTQYF.

In regard to this clone: Because the CDR3's place on the DNA is in doubt, the DNA is left out and the CDR3 is given as listed by TCRdb. The J gene is TRBJ1-2, the V gene TRBV5-6; TRBD1 is the table's D call, not checked against the DNA. Per germline, CDR1 SGHDT and CDR2 YYEEEE. The CDR3 spans 16 amino acids, including both terminal residues. The CDR3 loop reads CASSLFWRGGNYGYTF.

The chain recombines TRBV30 with TRBJ1-4; D might be TRBD1 (5 bases). The CDR3 covers 15 residues. Germline CDR1 and CDR2: GTSNPN and SVGIG (reference sequence). Trimming removed 3 bases at V and 8 bases at J, with 19 bases between. CDR3 nucleotides: TGTGCCTGGAGGGTTCTGGGCCAGGGAAGGGAAAAACTGTTTTTT. It codes for CAWRVLGQGREKLFF.

The rearrangement uses TRBV7-9 and TRBJ2-3, with D tentatively TRBD2 (6 bases). V gave up 5 bases and J gave up 3 bases, with 18 bases separating them. CDR3 length: 16 amino acids. Per the germline V gene, CDR1 is SEHNR and CDR2 is FQNEAQ (reference sequence). As DNA, the CDR3 is TGTGCCAGCAGCCCTAGGTCGGCGGGGCTTACAGATACGCAGTATTTT. It yields the protein CASSPRSAGLTDTQYF.

This chain uses TRBV23-1 with TRBJ2-7; D is uncertain. TRBV23-1 is reported as an ORF; its role is uncertain. The CDR3 is made up of 13 amino acids. V was clipped by 4 bases and J by 1 base, with 8 bases between them. CDR3 sequence reads: CASSRQKSYEQYF. The CDR3, as DNA: TGCGCCAGCAGTCGACAAAAATCCTACGAGCAGTACTTC.

The V call is TRBV18, the J call TRBJ2-7; D is perhaps TRBD1 (7 bases). V lost 6 bases, J lost 2 bases, and 17 bases lay in between. This CDR3 region has 15 residues. The germline gives CDR1 KGHSH, CDR2 LQKENI. The CDR3 region is CASSEARGEAYEQYF. DNA for the CDR3: TGTGCCAGCTCCGAAGCCAGGGGGGAGGCCTACGAGCAGTACTTC.

The chain carries TRBV18 and TRBJ1-6; perhaps TRBD1 as D (6 bases). This CDR3 has 14 amino acids. Trimming shortened V by 2 bases and J by 7 bases, and 9 bases separated the two germline ends. The germline V gene has CDR1 KGHSH and CDR2 LQKENI. The CDR3 loop is CASSPSDRNSPLHF. DNA for the CDR3: TGTGCCAGCTCACCATCGGACAGAAATTCACCCCTCCACTTT.

A note on this clone: A read error may account for a junction end that differs from germline. The CDR3 coding sequence is TGTGCTAGCAGCTTAAAGGGGTCGCTCGAGCAGTACTTC. Encoded protein: CASSLKGSLEQYF. The chain couples TRBV7-7 to TRBJ2-7, with D possibly matching TRBD1 (5 bases). The CDR3 is made up of 13 amino acids. CDR1 is SSHAT, CDR2 FNYEAQ, per germline (reference sequence).

This chain links TRBV20-1 with TRBJ1-1, with 7 bases that match TRBD1. The CDR3 loop spans 11 amino acids. CDR1 and CDR2 from the germline V gene are DFQATT and SNEGSKA (reference sequence). V was clipped by 3 bases and J by 8 bases; unmatched bases: 3. CDR3 DNA: TGCAGTGCTAGCAGGGGGTCCGAAGCTTTCTTT. This sequence encodes CSASRGSEAFF.

The chain links TRBV5-5 to TRBJ1-1; TRBD1 matches at 7 bases. J lost 8 bases, V lost 5 bases, and 6 bases had no gene match. CDR1 is SGHKS, CDR2 YYEKEE, per germline (reference sequence). The CDR3 sequence is 12 residues long. This chain's CDR3 is CASSFTGEEAFF. CDR3 DNA: TGTGCCAGCAGTTTTACAGGGGAAGAAGCTTTCTTT. The entire variable domain, with the rest obtained from reference TRBV5-5 and TRBJ1-1, is as follows: DAGVTQSPTHLIKTRGQQVTLRCSPISGHKSVSWYQQVLGQGPQFIFQYYEKEERGRGNFPDRFSARQFPNYSSELNVNALLLGDSALYLCASSFTGEEAFFGQGTRLTVV.